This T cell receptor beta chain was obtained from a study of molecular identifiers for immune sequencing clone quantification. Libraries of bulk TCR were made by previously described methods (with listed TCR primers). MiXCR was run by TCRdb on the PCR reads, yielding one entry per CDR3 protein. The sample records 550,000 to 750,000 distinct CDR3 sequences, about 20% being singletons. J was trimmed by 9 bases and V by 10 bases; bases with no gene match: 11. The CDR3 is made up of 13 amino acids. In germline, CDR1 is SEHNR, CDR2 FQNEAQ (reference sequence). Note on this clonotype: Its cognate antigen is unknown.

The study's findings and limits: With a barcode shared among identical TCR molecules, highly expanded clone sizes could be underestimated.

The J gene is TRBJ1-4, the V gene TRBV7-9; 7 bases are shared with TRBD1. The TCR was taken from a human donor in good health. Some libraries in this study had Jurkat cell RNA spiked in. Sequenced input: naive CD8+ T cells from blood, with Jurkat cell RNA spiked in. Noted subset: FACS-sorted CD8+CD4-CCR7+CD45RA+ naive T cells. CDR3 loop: CATAGGGDQKLFF. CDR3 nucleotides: TGTGCCACAGCAGGGGGGGGCGATCAAAAACTGTTTTTT.